One sample yielded the 28 T cell receptor beta chains listed below, sequenced in a study of control samples from healthy donors and cancer patients. Generated by immunoSEQ multiplex PCR, the TCRdb table keeps only in-frame clones and is missing some. This sample yields under 100,000 clones, of which 88% are seen a single time; about 15% belongs to the top ten. Sequences were obtained from blood. These receptors were obtained from a woman in her 70s in good health.

The CDR3 bases are TGTGCCAGCAGTGGGATGCCGGGACTAGCGGGAGGGGGCGGATACAATGAGCAGTTCTTC. It translates to CASSGMPGLAGGGGYNEQFF. The chain couples TRBV6-1 to TRBJ2-1, with 16 bases identical to TRBD2. The J segment lost 4 bases and the V segment lost 4 bases, leaving 13 bases of the junction unmatched. Germline CDR1 is MNHNS and CDR2 is SASEGT. CDR3 length equals 20 residues.

This clone was seen more than once but under ten times. The CDR3, as DNA: TGCGCCAGCAGCTTAAGGGTCAGCGGAGCCTACGAGCAGTACTTC. This translates into CASSLRVSGAYEQYF. J is TRBJ2-7 and V is TRBV4-1; D perhaps matches TRBD2 (5 bases). CDR1 and CDR2 from the germline V gene are MGHRA and YSYEKL. V lost 5 bases and J lost 2, with 16 bases in between. The CDR3 has 15 residues.

Notes on this clone: Other DNA sequences in the sample encode the same CDR3. This chain connects TRBV30 to TRBJ1-2; TRBD1 agrees at 7 bases. Germline CDR1 reads GTSNPN; CDR2 reads SVGIG (reference sequence). V lost 0 bases to trimming and J lost 4 bases; unmatched junction nucleotides: 2. The CDR3 is made up of 13 amino acids. CDR3 nucleotide sequence: TGTGCCTGGAGTGTCCAGGGGGTCTATGGCTACACCTTC. Amino acids: CAWSVQGVYGYTF.

V gene TRBV4-1 combines with J gene TRBJ2-5, with 8 bases that match TRBD2. This CDR3 has 17 residues. V shed 1 base, J shed 2 bases, and the junction held 9 bases outside the gene matches. Germline CDR1 MGHRA, CDR2 YSYEKL. The CDR3 loop reads CASSQGLVSGSQETQYF. The DNA of the CDR3 is TGCGCCAGCAGCCAAGGTTTGGTAAGCGGGAGTCAAGAGACCCAGTACTTC.

The V gene is TRBV6-5, the J gene TRBJ1-6; D ambiguous. The ends were cut back, 7 bases at V and 4 bases at J, with 8 bases in the middle. The CDR3 has 13 residues. Germline lookup yields CDR1 MNHEY and CDR2 SVGAGI. The CDR3 region is CASISDYNSPLHF. The CDR3 bases are TGTGCCAGCATTTCTGATTATAATTCACCCCTCCACTTT.

As DNA, the CDR3 is TGTGCCAGCACCTTCCTCAAAGGACAGCAGAACGATTCACCCCTCCACTTT. Amino acids: CASTFLKGQQNDSPLHF. The V gene is TRBV27, the J gene TRBJ1-6; possible D gene TRBD1, 6 bases. Trimming took 7 bases from V and 8 from J, leaving 24 bases between them. This CDR3 contains 17 residues. The germline V gene has CDR1 MNHEY and CDR2 SMNVEV (reference sequence).

The CDR3: CASSLEGRGGGEKLFF. The DNA for the CDR3 is TGTGCCAGCAGCTTGGAGGGCCGCGGGGGAGGGGAAAAACTGTTTTTT. The rearrangement links TRBV5-4 to TRBJ1-4, with a weak D call TRBD1 (5 bases). Trimming took 0 bases from V and 8 from J, leaving 17 bases between them. Germline lookup yields CDR1 SGHNT and CDR2 YYREEE (reference sequence). The CDR3 has 16 amino acids.

For the CDR3, the DNA is TGTGCCAGCAGCAAGGACAGGGGGCTCTCCCCTAACTATGGCTACACCTTC. It codes for CASSKDRGLSPNYGYTF. The V gene is TRBV7-2, the J gene TRBJ1-2; 11 bases agree with TRBD1. The CDR3 runs to 17 residues. The V and J ends lost 5 bases and 0 bases, in that order; junction bases with no gene match: 8. Germline V gene lookup returns CDR1 SGHTA and CDR2 FQGNSA. The full variable domain, rest sourced from reference TRBV7-2 and TRBJ1-2, is GAGVSQSPSNKVTEKGKDVELRCDPISGHTALYWYRQSLGQGLEFLIYFQGNSAPDKSGLPSDRFSAERTGGSVSTLTIQRTQQEDSAVYLCASSKDRGLSPNYGYTFGSGTRLTVV.

The V gene is TRBV12-3 or TRBV12-4, the J gene TRBJ1-5, with 7 bases aligning to TRBD1. The CDR3 runs to 13 residues. V trimming: 5 bases; J trimming: 9 bases; junction bases outside the gene matches: 7. The CDR3 reads CASSTRTGGPQHF. The CDR3 nucleotides read TGTGCCAGCAGTACTCGGACAGGCGGGCCCCAGCATTTT.

V gene TRBV15 combines with J gene TRBJ1-5; D not certain. This CDR3 is built from 13 residues. Germline CDR1 reads LNHNV; CDR2 reads YYDKDF (reference sequence). With 3 bases removed from V and 0 bases from J, the gap between germline ends came to 3 bases. CDR3: CATSRGSNQPQHF. The CDR3 region has the DNA TGTGCCACCAGCAGGGGTAGCAATCAGCCCCAGCATTTT.

The J gene is TRBJ1-1, the V gene TRBV28; D is uncertain. Trimming cost V 5 bases and J 8 bases, with 12 bases left between them. Germline V gene lookup returns CDR1 MDHEN and CDR2 SYDVKM. The CDR3 extends over 12 amino acids. The CDR3 reads CASSLSTDEAFF. DNA of the CDR3: TGTGCCAGCAGTCTATCGACTGACGAAGCTTTCTTT.

The V gene is TRBV5-1, the J gene TRBJ2-1; the D gene is possibly TRBD2 (6 bases). The CDR3 extends over 15 amino acids. Germline V CDR1 and CDR2: SGHRS, YFSETQ. V shed 4 bases and J shed 10 bases, with 21 bases lying between them. The CDR3 region is CASSLERGPGGEQFF. For the CDR3, the DNA is TGCGCCAGCAGCCTCGAAAGGGGCCCTGGGGGGGAGCAGTTCTTC.

The V gene is TRBV12-5, the J gene TRBJ2-5; 7 bases line up with TRBD2. Trimming at V came to 5 bases and at J to 5 bases, leaving 8 bases not matched to a gene. The CDR3 runs 14 residues. Germline CDR1 LGHNT, CDR2 FRNRAP. The CDR3 nucleotides read TGTGCTAGTGGTGCGGGGGTGTTTGGGGAGACCCAGTACTTC. Residues: CASGAGVFGETQYF.

The rearrangement joins TRBV18 to TRBJ2-7; unclear D gene. CDR3 length: 13 residues. Germline V CDR1 and CDR2: KGHSH, LQKENI. Trimming took off 3 bases at V and 7 bases at J, with 13 bases between the two ends. This chain's CDR3 is CASSPGRQWEQYF. The CDR3 DNA is TGTGCCAGCTCACCCGGTAGACAATGGGAGCAGTACTTC.

The V gene is TRBV25-1, the J gene TRBJ1-6; TRBD1 matches at 9 bases. After removal of 4 bases from V and 9 bases from J, the junction contained 10 bases not matched to a gene. The CDR3 sequence is 16 residues long. Germline assignment: CDR1 MGHDK and CDR2 SYGVNS. The CDR3: CASSAPRGQGSSPLHF. CDR3 in DNA: TGTGCCAGCAGTGCCCCCCGGGGACAGGGATCTTCACCCCTCCACTTT. The full variable domain, in which reference TRBV25-1 and TRBJ1-6 provide the parts outside the CDR3, is EADIYQTPRYLVIGTGKKITLECSQTMGHDKMYWYQQDPGMELHLIHYSYGVNSTEKGDLSSESTVSRIRTEHFPLTLESARPSHTSQYLCASSAPRGQGSSPLHFGNGTRLTVT.

V is TRBV27 and J is TRBJ2-1; 10 bases are shared with TRBD2. Germline lookup yields CDR1 MNHEY and CDR2 SMNVEV (reference sequence). The CDR3 covers 17 residues. V lost 5 bases, J lost 2 bases, and 9 bases stayed unmatched. The CDR3 loop is CASSPTLLAGAYNEQFF. CDR3 in DNA: TGTGCCAGCAGTCCTACCCTTCTAGCGGGGGCCTACAATGAGCAGTTCTTC.

This chain connects TRBV5-4 to TRBJ1-2; tentative D call: TRBD1 (6 bases). CDR1 and CDR2 (germline): SGHNT, YYREEE (reference sequence). This CDR3 contains 16 residues. Trimming took 3 bases from V and 4 from J, leaving 19 bases between them. The DNA for the CDR3 is TGTGCCAGCAGCTCCTCCGGGACACGGGCCGGCTATGGCTACACCTTC. This translates into CASSSSGTRAGYGYTF.

This chain links TRBV9 with TRBJ2-7; 8 nucleotides agree with TRBD2. J lost 4 bases, V lost 3 bases, and 6 bases had no gene match. The CDR3 spans 14 residues. Germline V gene sequence: CDR1 SGDLS, CDR2 YYNGEE. The CDR3 sequence: CASSEGLGSYEQYF. CDR3 nucleotide sequence: TGTGCCAGCAGCGAGGGACTAGGGTCTTACGAGCAGTACTTC.

The chain uses TRBV5-1 and TRBJ2-3; D is tentatively TRBD1 or TRBD2 (5 bases each). V lost 0 bases and J 1 base, leaving 6 bases between the germline ends. Germline V gives CDR1 SGHRS, CDR2 YFSETQ. This CDR3 spans 14 amino acids. The DNA of the CDR3 is TGCGCCAGCAGCTTGGGGGACCGCACAGATACGCAGTATTTT. Its protein product is CASSLGDRTDTQYF.

This clone was seen just once. The chain combines TRBV6-5 with TRBJ1-1; the D gene is possibly TRBD1 (5 bases). The V gene's germline CDR1 is MNHEY and CDR2 SVGAGI. This CDR3 is built from 13 residues. V lost 6 bases and J lost 0, with 8 bases in between. The chain's CDR3 is CASRGGMNTEAFF. CDR3 in DNA: TGTGCCAGCAGGGGGGGAATGAACACTGAAGCTTTCTTT.

On this clone itself: The same CDR3 is also encoded by other DNA sequences in this sample. V and J are TRBV4-3 and TRBJ1-5; no definite D call. Germline values: CDR1 LGHNA, CDR2 YSLEER. CDR3 length: 13 amino acids. The germline V and J ends were trimmed by 0 bases and 4 bases, with 4 bases remaining between them. CDR3 in amino acids: CASSQEQNQPQHF. The DNA of the CDR3 is TGCGCCAGCAGCCAAGAACAGAATCAGCCCCAGCATTTT.

The chain carries TRBV19 and TRBJ1-1; D possibly corresponds to TRBD1 (5 bases). The CDR3 is made up of 13 amino acids. Trimming pared 2 bases from V and 8 bases from J, leaving 12 bases between. The germline CDR1 and CDR2 sequences are LNHDA and SQIVND (reference sequence). CDR3 sequence reads: CASSIRRGNEAFF. The CDR3 DNA reads TGTGCCAGTAGTATAAGAAGGGGTAACGAAGCTTTCTTT.

This chain uses TRBV9 with TRBJ1-6; tentatively, D is TRBD1 (5 bases). V lost 0 bases and J lost 5, with 18 bases in between. This CDR3 is built from 18 residues. The germline CDR1 and CDR2 sequences are SGDLS and YYNGEE. The chain's CDR3 is CASSVGIGGGIDNSPLHF. CDR3 DNA sequence: TGTGCCAGCAGCGTAGGCATCGGGGGTGGGATCGATAATTCACCCCTCCACTTT.

The chain couples TRBV6-1 to TRBJ1-2; 7 bases line up with TRBD1. In germline, CDR1 is MNHNS, CDR2 SASEGT. This CDR3 has 13 residues. The V and J ends lost 5 bases and 3 bases, in that order; junction bases with no gene match: 3. The CDR3 sequence is CASSLGTDYGYTF. The CDR3 nucleotides are TGTGCCAGCAGTCTCGGGACAGACTATGGCTACACCTTC.

The chain recombines TRBV18 with TRBJ1-2; 7 nucleotides align to TRBD1. The CDR3 has 16 residues. Germline loops: CDR1 KGHSH, CDR2 LQKENI. With V trimmed by 1 base and J by 13 bases, 18 bases remained unmatched. CDR3 sequence: CASSPLPRQGPLGSTF. The CDR3 bases are TGTGCCAGCTCACCACTACCTCGACAGGGCCCCCTTGGGTCCACCTTC.

The V call is TRBV27, the J call TRBJ2-3; maybe TRBD2 (5 bases). Looked up from germline, CDR1 is MNHEY and CDR2 is SMNVEV (reference sequence). V dropped 6 bases and J dropped 0 bases, with 7 bases sitting between them. The CDR3 runs to 13 residues. The CDR3 bases are TGTGCCAGCAGACGGACTAGCACAGATACGCAGTATTTT. It encodes CASRRTSTDTQYF.

This clone showed up just once. The chain combines TRBV10-3 with TRBJ1-2, with D possibly being TRBD1 (5 bases). Trimming shortened V by 3 bases and J by 3 bases, and 14 bases separated the two germline ends. Germline V gene data show CDR1 as ENHRY and CDR2 as SYGVKD. The CDR3 sequence is 15 residues long. The CDR3 spells CAISDQSGTDYGYTF. As DNA, the CDR3 is TGTGCCATCAGTGACCAGAGTGGGACCGACTATGGCTACACCTTC.

The chain combines TRBV3-1 (or the pseudogene TRBV3-2) with TRBJ1-1, with unresolved D. The CDR3 spans 14 residues. Per the germline V gene, CDR1 is LGHDT and CDR2 is YNNKEL (reference sequence). V gave up 3 bases and J gave up 3 bases, with 11 bases separating them. The CDR3 region has the DNA TGTGCCAGCAGCCAGATACAAGGCGACACTGAAGCTTTCTTT. This translates into CASSQIQGDTEAFF.